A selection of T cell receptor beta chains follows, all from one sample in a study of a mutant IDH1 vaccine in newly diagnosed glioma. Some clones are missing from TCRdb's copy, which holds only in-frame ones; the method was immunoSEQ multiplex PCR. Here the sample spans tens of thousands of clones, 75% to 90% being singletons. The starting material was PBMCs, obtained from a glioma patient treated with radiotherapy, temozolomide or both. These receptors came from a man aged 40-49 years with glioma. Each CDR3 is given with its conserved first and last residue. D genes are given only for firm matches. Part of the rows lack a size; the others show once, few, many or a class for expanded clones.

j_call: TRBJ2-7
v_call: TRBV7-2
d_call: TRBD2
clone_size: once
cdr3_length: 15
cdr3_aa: CASSLGSSGINEQYF
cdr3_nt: TGTGCCAGCAGCTTAGGGTCTAGCGGGATAAACGAGCAGTACTTC

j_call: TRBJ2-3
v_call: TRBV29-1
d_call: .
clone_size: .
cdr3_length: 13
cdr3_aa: CSACTGYTDTQYF
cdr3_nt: TGCAGCGCCTGTACAGGGTACACAGATACGCAGTATTTT

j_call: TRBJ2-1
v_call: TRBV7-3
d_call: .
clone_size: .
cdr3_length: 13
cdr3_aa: CASSLQGGNEQFF
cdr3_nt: TGTGCCAGCAGCTTACAGGGGGGAAATGAGCAGTTCTTC

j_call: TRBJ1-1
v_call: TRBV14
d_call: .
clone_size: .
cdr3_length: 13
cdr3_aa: CASSSQGYTEAFF
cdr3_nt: TGTGCCAGCAGCTCACAGGGATACACTGAAGCTTTCTTT

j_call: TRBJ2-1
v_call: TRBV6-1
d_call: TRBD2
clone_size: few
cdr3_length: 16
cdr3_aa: CASSEFISGRYNEQFF
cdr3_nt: TGTGCCAGCAGTGAATTCATTAGCGGGAGGTACAATGAGCAGTTCTTC

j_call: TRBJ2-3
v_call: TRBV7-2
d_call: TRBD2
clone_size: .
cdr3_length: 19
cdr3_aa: CASSSRLAGVFAATDTQYF
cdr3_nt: TGTGCCAGCAGCTCCAGACTAGCGGGAGTTTTTGCCGCCACAGATACGCAGTATTTT

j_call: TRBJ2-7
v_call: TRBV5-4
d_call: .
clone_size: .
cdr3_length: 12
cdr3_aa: CASSLDRKQQYF
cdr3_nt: TGTGCCAGCAGCTTGGACAGGAAGCAGCAGTACTTC

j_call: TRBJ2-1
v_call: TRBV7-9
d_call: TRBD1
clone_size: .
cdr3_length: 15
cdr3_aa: CASSSNRDRDNEQFF
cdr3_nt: TGTGCCAGCAGCTCCAACCGGGACAGGGATAATGAGCAGTTCTTC

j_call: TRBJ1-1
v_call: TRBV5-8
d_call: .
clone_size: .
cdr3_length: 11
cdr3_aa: CASRVHTEAFF
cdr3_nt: TGTGCCAGCAGGGTTCACACTGAAGCTTTCTTT

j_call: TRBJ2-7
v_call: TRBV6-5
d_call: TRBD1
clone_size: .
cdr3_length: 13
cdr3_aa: CASGTGGPYEQYF
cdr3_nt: TGTGCCAGCGGGACAGGGGGCCCCTACGAGCAGTACTTC

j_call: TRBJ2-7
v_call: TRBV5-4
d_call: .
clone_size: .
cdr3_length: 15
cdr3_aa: CASSRARDNAYEQYF
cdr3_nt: TGTGCCAGCAGCCGGGCGAGGGACAATGCCTACGAGCAGTACTTC

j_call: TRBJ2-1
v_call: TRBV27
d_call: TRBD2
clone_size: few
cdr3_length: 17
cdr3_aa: CASSLAAGGLDYNEQFF
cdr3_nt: TGTGCCAGCAGTTTAGCTGCGGGAGGGCTTGACTACAATGAGCAGTTCTTC

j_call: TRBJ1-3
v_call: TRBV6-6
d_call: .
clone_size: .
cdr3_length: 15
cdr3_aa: CASTRPGVSGNTIYF
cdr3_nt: TGTGCCAGCACCCGCCCAGGGGTCTCTGGAAACACCATATATTTT

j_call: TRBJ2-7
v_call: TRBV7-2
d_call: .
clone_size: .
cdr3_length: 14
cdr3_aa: CASTKRGTSYEQYF
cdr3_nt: TGTGCCAGCACCAAGAGAGGCACCTCCTACGAGCAGTACTTC

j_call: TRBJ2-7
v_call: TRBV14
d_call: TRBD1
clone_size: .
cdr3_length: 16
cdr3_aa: CASSQGRGTGGYEQYF
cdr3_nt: TGTGCCAGCAGCCAAGGTAGAGGGACAGGGGGCTACGAGCAGTACTTC

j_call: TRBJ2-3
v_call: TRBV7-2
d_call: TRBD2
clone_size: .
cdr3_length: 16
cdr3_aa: CASGSSLAGFTDTQYF
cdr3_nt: TGTGCCAGCGGATCCTCACTAGCGGGGTTCACAGATACGCAGTATTTT

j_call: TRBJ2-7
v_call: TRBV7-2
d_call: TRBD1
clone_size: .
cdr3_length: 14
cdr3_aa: CASSTTGGGYEQYF
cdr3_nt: TGTGCCAGCAGCACCACAGGGGGCGGGTACGAGCAGTACTTC

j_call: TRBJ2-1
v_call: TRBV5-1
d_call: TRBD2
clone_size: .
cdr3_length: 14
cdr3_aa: CASSFTSGMGEQFF
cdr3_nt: TGCGCCAGCAGCTTTACCAGCGGGATGGGTGAGCAGTTCTTC